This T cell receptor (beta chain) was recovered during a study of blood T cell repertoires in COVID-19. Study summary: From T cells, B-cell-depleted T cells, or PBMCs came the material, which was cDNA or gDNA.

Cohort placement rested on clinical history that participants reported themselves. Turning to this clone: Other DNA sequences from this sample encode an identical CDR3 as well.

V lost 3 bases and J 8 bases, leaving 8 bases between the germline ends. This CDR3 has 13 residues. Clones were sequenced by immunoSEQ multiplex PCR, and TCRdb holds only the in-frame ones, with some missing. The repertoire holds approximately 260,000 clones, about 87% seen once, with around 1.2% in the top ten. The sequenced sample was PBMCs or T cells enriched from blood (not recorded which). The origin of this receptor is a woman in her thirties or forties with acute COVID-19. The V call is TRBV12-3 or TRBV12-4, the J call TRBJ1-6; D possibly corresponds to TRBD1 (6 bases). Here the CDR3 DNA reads TGTGCCAGCAGTTTGACAGGCGATTCACCCCTCCACTTT. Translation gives CASSLTGDSPLHF.